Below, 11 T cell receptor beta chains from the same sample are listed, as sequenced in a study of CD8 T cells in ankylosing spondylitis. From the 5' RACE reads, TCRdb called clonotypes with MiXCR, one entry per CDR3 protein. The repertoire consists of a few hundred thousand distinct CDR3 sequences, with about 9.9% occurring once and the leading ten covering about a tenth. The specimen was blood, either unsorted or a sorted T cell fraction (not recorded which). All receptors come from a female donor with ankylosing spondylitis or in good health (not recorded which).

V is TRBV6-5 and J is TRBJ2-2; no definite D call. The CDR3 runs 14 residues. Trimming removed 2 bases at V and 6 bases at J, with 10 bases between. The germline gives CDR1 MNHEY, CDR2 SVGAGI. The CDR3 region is CASSYSRLAGELFF. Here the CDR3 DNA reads TGTGCCAGCAGTTACAGCCGATTAGCCGGGGAGCTGTTTTTT.

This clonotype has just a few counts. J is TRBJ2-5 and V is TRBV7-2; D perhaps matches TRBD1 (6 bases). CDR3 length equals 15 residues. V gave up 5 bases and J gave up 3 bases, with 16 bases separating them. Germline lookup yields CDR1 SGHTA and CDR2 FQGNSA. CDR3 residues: CASSPVGHRKETQYF. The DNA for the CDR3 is TGTGCCAGCAGCCCCGTGGGACATAGAAAAGAGACCCAGTACTTC.

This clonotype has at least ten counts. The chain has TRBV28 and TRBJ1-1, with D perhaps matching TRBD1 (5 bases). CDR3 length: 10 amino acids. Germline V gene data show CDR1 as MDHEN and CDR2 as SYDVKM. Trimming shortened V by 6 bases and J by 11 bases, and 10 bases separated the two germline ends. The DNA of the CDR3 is TGTGCCAGCAGCTCCCGGGGGGCTTTCTTT. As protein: CASSSRGAFF.

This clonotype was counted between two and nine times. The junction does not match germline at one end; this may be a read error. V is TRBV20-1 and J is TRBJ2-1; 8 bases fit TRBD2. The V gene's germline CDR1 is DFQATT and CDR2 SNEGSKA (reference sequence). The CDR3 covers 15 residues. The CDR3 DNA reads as TGCTGTGCTAGAGATTGGGGACTAGGCTACAATGAGCAGTTCTTC. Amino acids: CCARDWGLGYNEQFF.

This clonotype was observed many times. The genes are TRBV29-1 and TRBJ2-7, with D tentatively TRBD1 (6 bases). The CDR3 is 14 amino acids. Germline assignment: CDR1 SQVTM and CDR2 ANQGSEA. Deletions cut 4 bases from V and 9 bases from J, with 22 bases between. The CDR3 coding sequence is TGCAGCGTTGGGCTCAGGGGCCAACTTACGGTGCAGTACTTC. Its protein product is CSVGLRGQLTVQYF.

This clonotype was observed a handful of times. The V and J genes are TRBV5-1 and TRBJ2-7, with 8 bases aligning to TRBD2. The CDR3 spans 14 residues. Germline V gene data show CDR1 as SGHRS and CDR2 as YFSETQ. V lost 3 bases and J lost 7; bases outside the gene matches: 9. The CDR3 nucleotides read TGCGCCAGCAGCTGGGAGGCGGGGGGTAAAGAGCAGTACTTC. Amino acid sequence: CASSWEAGGKEQYF. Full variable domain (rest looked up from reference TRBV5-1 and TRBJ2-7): KAGVTQTPRYLIKTRGQQVTLSCSPISGHRSVSWYQQTPGQGLQFLFEYFSETQRNKGNFPGRFSGRQFSNSRSEMNVSTLELGDSALYLCASSWEAGGKEQYFGPGTRLTVT.

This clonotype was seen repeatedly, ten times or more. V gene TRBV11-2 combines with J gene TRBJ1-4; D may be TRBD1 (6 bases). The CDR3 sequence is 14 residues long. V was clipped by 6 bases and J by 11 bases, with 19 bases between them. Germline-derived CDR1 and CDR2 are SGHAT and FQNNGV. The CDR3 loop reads CASRSADSTRKLFF. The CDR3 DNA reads TGTGCCAGCAGATCAGCGGACAGTACGCGGAAACTGTTTTTT. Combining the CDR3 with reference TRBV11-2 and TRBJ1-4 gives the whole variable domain EAGVAQSPRYKIIEKRQSVAFWCNPISGHATLYWYQQILGQGPKLLIQFQNNGVVDDSQLPKDRFSAERLKGVDSTLKIQPAKLEDSAVYLCASRSADSTRKLFFGSGTQLSVL.

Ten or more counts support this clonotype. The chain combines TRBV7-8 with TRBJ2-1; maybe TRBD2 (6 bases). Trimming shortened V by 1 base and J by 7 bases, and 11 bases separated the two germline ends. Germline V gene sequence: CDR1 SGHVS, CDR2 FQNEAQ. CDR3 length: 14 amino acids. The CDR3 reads CASSLGLSGNEQFF. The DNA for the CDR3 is TGTGCCAGCAGCTTAGGACTGAGCGGGAATGAGCAGTTCTTC.

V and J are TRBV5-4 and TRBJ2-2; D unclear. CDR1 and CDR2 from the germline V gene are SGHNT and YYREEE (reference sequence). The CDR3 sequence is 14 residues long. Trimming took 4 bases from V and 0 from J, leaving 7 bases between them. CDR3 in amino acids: CASSHETNTGELFF. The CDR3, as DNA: TGTGCCAGCAGCCATGAGACGAACACCGGGGAGCTGTTTTTT.

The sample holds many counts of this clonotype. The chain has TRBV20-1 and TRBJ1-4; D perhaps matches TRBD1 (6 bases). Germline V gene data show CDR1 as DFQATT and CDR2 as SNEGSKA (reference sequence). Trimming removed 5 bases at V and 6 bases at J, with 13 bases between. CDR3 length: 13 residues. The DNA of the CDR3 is TGCAGTGCTCGCCAGGGGTCCGATGAAAAACTGTTTTTT. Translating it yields CSARQGSDEKLFF.

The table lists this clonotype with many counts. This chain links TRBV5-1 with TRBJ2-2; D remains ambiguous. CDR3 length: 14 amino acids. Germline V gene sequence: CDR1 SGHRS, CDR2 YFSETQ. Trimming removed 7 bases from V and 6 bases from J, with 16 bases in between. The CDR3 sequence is CASSESVVPGELFF. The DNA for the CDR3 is TGCGCCAGCTCGGAATCGGTGGTCCCCGGGGAGCTGTTTTTT.